This T cell receptor (beta chain) was captured by sequencing in a study of identifying expanded T cells in peripheral blood. Study observations and caveats: Approximately 1.2 clones differed between technical replicates, versus roughly 16 and 20 over time. Clone count variance between approximately two-week samples rose with total template count.

This CDR3 is built from 15 residues. V trimming: 2 bases; J trimming: 7 bases; junction bases outside the gene matches: 4. The germline V gene encodes CDR1 MNHNS and CDR2 SASEGT. This clone came up a few times. Its target is not known. The data were produced by immunoSEQ multiplex PCR, yet TCRdb's version contains in-frame clones alone and is incomplete. The sample holds more than 80,000 clones, about nine tenths seen once. The TCR sequence derives from a person aged 18-70 years in good health. The sequencing input was blood. V and J are TRBV6-1 and TRBJ2-2, with TRBD1 identical over 10 bases. In nucleotides, the CDR3 is TGTGCCAGCAGTGAATTGACAGGGGGCAACGGGGAGCTGTTTTTT. Encoded protein: CASSELTGGNGELFF.